The clone carrying this T cell receptor beta chain has a count of ten or more. The sample comes from a study of T cell repertoires in cytomegalovirus infection. On the study more broadly: CMV infection plus the matching HLA type was flagged by public TCR beta signatures.

Each CDR3 protein gets one entry after TCRdb re-called the reads with MiXCR. Among roughly 640,000 distinct CDR3 sequences listed, roughly 24% were seen once. The germline V gene has CDR1 SNHLY and CDR2 FYNNEI. V was pared by 7 bases and J by 4 bases, with 3 bases of the junction left unmatched. The CDR3 runs to 13 residues. The sequence derives from a human donor in good health (CMV status not recorded). Some clones in this sample may be carry-over from other donors' samples. V usage is TRBV2 and J usage is TRBJ2-1; 8 nucleotides match TRBD1. Sequenced input: CD8+ T cells from PBMCs. CDR3 residues: CASKTGVYNEQFF. Here the CDR3 DNA reads TGTGCCAGCAAGACAGGGGTTTACAATGAGCAGTTCTTC.